These 22 T cell receptor beta chains share one sample of origin, sequenced in a study of blood T cell repertoires in COVID-19. Here immunoSEQ multiplex PCR was the method, and the copy in TCRdb shows in-frame clones only, minus some. The table lists about 160,000 clones, less than 90% of them singletons. The sequenced material came from peripheral blood. Every receptor here comes from a young man with active or convalescent COVID-19.

The chain employs TRBV18 and TRBJ1-1; tentatively, D is TRBD1 (6 bases). The CDR3 has 16 residues. Germline CDR1 reads KGHSH; CDR2 reads LQKENI. Trimming removed 0 bases at V and 1 base at J, with 12 bases between. The CDR3 sequence: CASSPPQGRGNTEAFF. CDR3 coding DNA: TGTGCCAGCTCACCACCGCAGGGGCGCGGGAACACTGAAGCTTTCTTT. The full variable domain, completed using reference TRBV18 and TRBJ1-1, is NAGVMQNPRHLVRRRGQEARLRCSPMKGHSHVYWYRQLPEEGLKFMVYLQKENIIDESGMPKERFSAEFPKEGPSILRIQQVVRGDSAAYFCASSPPQGRGNTEAFFGQGTRLTVV.

This chain joins TRBV4-3 and TRBJ2-2; 9 bases fit TRBD2. The CDR3 contains 17 residues. Trimming removed 4 bases from V and 0 bases from J; junction bases left unmatched: 6. From germline, CDR1 is LGHNA and CDR2 YSLEER. The CDR3 DNA reads TGCGCCAGCAGCCTCACTCGGACTAGCGCGAACACCGGGGAGCTGTTTTTT. It encodes CASSLTRTSANTGELFF.

This clone was counted only a few times. V gene TRBV9 combines with J gene TRBJ1-2; a weak D match, TRBD1 (5 bases). The CDR3 is 16 residues long. The germline CDR1 and CDR2 sequences are SGDLS and YYNGEE. The V and J ends lost 0 bases and 0 bases respectively, with 12 bases between them. As DNA, the CDR3 is TGTGCCAGCAGCGTAGGCCCGACAGCCTCTAACTATGGCTACACCTTC. It translates to CASSVGPTASNYGYTF.

The chain is built from TRBV19 and TRBJ2-3; D is perhaps TRBD2 (5 bases). Germline CDR1 LNHDA, CDR2 SQIVND (reference sequence). Between the trimmed V and J ends, which lost 2 bases and 2 bases, there was a span of 14 bases. The CDR3 length is 16 residues. The CDR3 reads CASSINSASTTDTQYF. The DNA of the CDR3 is TGTGCCAGTAGTATAAATAGCGCTTCCACCACAGATACGCAGTATTTT.

The V and J genes are TRBV30 and TRBJ1-5; 10 nucleotides line up with TRBD1. Germline V gene data show CDR1 as GTSNPN and CDR2 as SVGIG (reference sequence). The CDR3 extends over 15 amino acids. V trimming: 0 bases; J trimming: 12 bases; junction bases outside the gene matches: 11. In nucleotides, the CDR3 is TGTGCCTGGAGTGTACGGAGGGACAGGGGTAATCTCCAGCATTTT. This sequence encodes CAWSVRRDRGNLQHF.

This rearrangement joins TRBV7-9 to TRBJ1-2; TRBD1 aligns across 8 bases. The ends lost 4 bases at V and 8 bases at J; junction bases unmatched: 6. The CDR3 totals 13 residues. From germline, CDR1 is SEHNR and CDR2 FQNEAQ (reference sequence). The CDR3 DNA reads TGTGCCAGCAGCTACCGGGACAGGTCCGGCTACACCTTC. This sequence encodes CASSYRDRSGYTF.

The chain has TRBV18 and TRBJ2-7; TRBD1 aligns across 9 bases. V was pared by 4 bases and J by 1 base, with 8 bases of the junction left unmatched. The CDR3 loop spans 16 amino acids. Germline V lookup: CDR1 KGHSH, CDR2 LQKENI. The CDR3 loop reads CASSLPPGTGSYEQYF. The CDR3 nucleotides are TGTGCCAGCTCACTCCCCCCCGGGACAGGGTCCTACGAGCAGTACTTC.

The CDR3 sequence: CASSSTNLAGGSNEQFF. The CDR3 DNA reads as TGTGCCAGCAGCTCGACCAATCTAGCGGGGGGGAGCAATGAGCAGTTCTTC. The chain joins TRBV7-8 to TRBJ2-1; 12 nucleotides align to TRBD2. Losses at the gene ends were 4 bases for V and 6 bases for J; bases not matched to a gene: 10. Germline V gene data show CDR1 as SGHVS and CDR2 as FQNEAQ. CDR3 length: 17 residues. Based on the CDR3 plus reference TRBV7-8 and TRBJ2-1, the full variable domain is GAGVSQSPRYKVAKRGQDVALRCDPISGHVSLFWYQQALGQGPEFLTYFQNEAQLDKSGLPSDRFFAERPEGSVSTLKIQRTQQEDSAVYLCASSSTNLAGGSNEQFFGPGTRLTVL.

V is TRBV18 and J is TRBJ1-4; a possible D gene is TRBD1 (5 bases). The germline CDR1 and CDR2 sequences are KGHSH and LQKENI. Trimming stripped 1 base from V and 7 bases from J, with 10 bases between. The CDR3 runs 14 residues. This CDR3 is CASSPRGGVEKLFF. The CDR3 coding sequence is TGTGCCAGCTCACCACGGGGGGGTGTTGAAAAACTGTTTTTT.

V gene TRBV10-3 combines with J gene TRBJ1-4, with 11 bases that match TRBD1. The CDR3 runs to 17 residues. The V and J ends lost 3 bases and 0 bases, in that order; junction bases with no gene match: 3. Germline V gene data show CDR1 as ENHRY and CDR2 as SYGVKD. The CDR3 reads CAISDSGQGATNEKLFF. The CDR3 DNA sequence: TGTGCCATCAGTGATTCGGGACAGGGGGCAACTAATGAAAAACTGTTTTTT.

The gene calls are TRBV6-5 and TRBJ1-5, with a weak D call TRBD1 (5 bases). The CDR3 sequence is 14 residues long. The germline gives CDR1 MNHEY, CDR2 SVGAGI. V was pared by 2 bases and J by 4 bases, with 9 bases between. In nucleotides, the CDR3 is TGTGCCAGCAGTTACGACAGCATAAATCAGCCCCAGCATTTT. Translation: CASSYDSINQPQHF.

The chain combines TRBV6-5 with TRBJ2-1, with a tentative D call TRBD1 (5 bases). Germline V CDR1 and CDR2: MNHEY, SVGAGI. The CDR3 is made up of 13 amino acids. V was clipped by 6 bases and J by 4 bases, with 10 bases between them. Written as DNA, the CDR3 is TGTGCCAGCAGCCTCAGGGATTACAATGAGCAGTTCTTC. Protein: CASSLRDYNEQFF.

The V call is TRBV3-1 (or the pseudogene TRBV3-2), the J call TRBJ2-1; 12 bases line up with TRBD2. This CDR3 is 16 amino acids long. Germline CDR1 is LGHDT and CDR2 is YNNKEL (reference sequence). J lost 8 bases, V lost 4 bases, and 9 bases had no gene match. The CDR3, as DNA: TGTGCCAGCAGCCTAGGGGCTAGCGGGGGGGCGGATGAGCAGTTCTTC. It is translated as CASSLGASGGADEQFF.

The chain has TRBV7-2 and TRBJ2-2, with TRBD2 as a possible D gene (5 bases). Germline V gives CDR1 SGHTA, CDR2 FQGNSA. Between the trimmed V and J ends, which lost 4 bases and 1 base, there was a span of 13 bases. CDR3 length: 16 residues. The CDR3 coding sequence is TGTGCCAGCAGCTCGCCTAGCCGTAAGAACACCGGGGAGCTGTTTTTT. Its protein is CASSSPSRKNTGELFF.

The chain uses TRBV15 and TRBJ1-5; TRBD1 matches 9 bases. Per germline, CDR1 LNHNV and CDR2 YYDKDF (reference sequence). The V and J ends lost 1 base and 7 bases, in that order; junction bases with no gene match: 8. This CDR3 spans 16 amino acids. The CDR3 here is CATSRGRTGEWQPQHF. In DNA, the CDR3 is TGTGCCACCAGCAGAGGCAGGACAGGGGAATGGCAGCCCCAGCATTTT.

The chain carries TRBV9 and TRBJ1-4; D may be TRBD1 (5 bases). The germline V and J ends were trimmed by 4 bases and 1 base, with 8 bases remaining between them. Per the germline V gene, CDR1 is SGDLS and CDR2 is YYNGEE. The CDR3 runs to 14 residues. The CDR3, as DNA: TGTGCCAGCAGCAGTCAGGGAACTAATGAAAAACTGTTTTTT. This gives the protein CASSSQGTNEKLFF.

On this clone itself: Other DNA sequences in this specimen translate into the identical CDR3. J is TRBJ2-1 and V is TRBV2, with D uncertain. V was trimmed by 7 bases and J by 5 bases, leaving 6 bases between them. This CDR3 is 11 amino acids long. Per germline, CDR1 SNHLY and CDR2 FYNNEI. CDR3 in DNA: TGTGCCAGCACCAGGAACAATGAGCAGTTCTTC. Translated: CASTRNNEQFF.

The chain joins TRBV5-5 to TRBJ2-1, with 10 bases aligning to TRBD2. V dropped 3 bases and J dropped 5; count of bases not matched to a gene: 2. This CDR3 is built from 14 residues. Germline-derived CDR1 and CDR2 are SGHKS and YYEKEE (reference sequence). The CDR3 DNA reads TGTGCCAGCAGCTCTAGCGGGAGTAACAATGAGCAGTTCTTC. This translates into CASSSSGSNNEQFF.

The J gene is TRBJ2-5, the V gene TRBV21-1; TRBD2 was called by the table and not checked on the DNA. TRBV21-1 is a pseudogene. The CDR3 extends over 16 amino acids. The CDR3 bases are TGTGCCAGCAGCAAAGGGGTAGCGGGAGGGCAAGAGACCCAGTACTTC. It specifies CASSKGVAGGQETQYF.

V gene TRBV7-8 combines with J gene TRBJ1-1; D remains ambiguous. V lost 8 bases to trimming and J lost 0 bases, with 10 bases between them. This CDR3 region has 13 residues. The germline V gene has CDR1 SGHVS and CDR2 FQNEAQ. The CDR3: CASGRGLNTEAFF. CDR3 in DNA: TGTGCCAGCGGGAGAGGGTTGAACACTGAAGCTTTCTTT.

The chain recombines TRBV6-5 with TRBJ1-2; TRBD1 might be the D (5 bases). The CDR3 has 14 amino acids. Germline V lookup: CDR1 MNHEY, CDR2 SVGAGI. Deletions cut 2 bases from V and 5 bases from J, with 12 bases between. The CDR3 is CASSYKQASYGYTF. CDR3 DNA: TGTGCCAGCAGTTACAAACAGGCTAGTTATGGCTACACCTTC.

The chain couples TRBV6-5 to TRBJ1-6, with a weak D call TRBD1 (5 bases). Trimming removed 2 bases at V and 3 bases at J, with 11 bases between. CDR3 size: 16 residues. CDR1 and CDR2 from the germline V gene are MNHEY and SVGAGI. Here the CDR3 reads CASSYEWTNYNSPLHF. The DNA for the CDR3 is TGTGCCAGCAGTTACGAATGGACAAACTATAATTCACCCCTCCACTTT.